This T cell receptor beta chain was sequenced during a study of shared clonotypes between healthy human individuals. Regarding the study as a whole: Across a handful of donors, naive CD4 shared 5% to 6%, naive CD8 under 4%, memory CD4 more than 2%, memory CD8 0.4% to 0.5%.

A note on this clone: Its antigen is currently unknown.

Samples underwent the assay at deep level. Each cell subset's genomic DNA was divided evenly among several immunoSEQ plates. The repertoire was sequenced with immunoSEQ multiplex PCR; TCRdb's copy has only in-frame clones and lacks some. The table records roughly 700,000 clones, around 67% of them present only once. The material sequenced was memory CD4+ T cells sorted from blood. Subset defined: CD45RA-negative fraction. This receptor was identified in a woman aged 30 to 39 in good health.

The CDR3 here is CASSLGREGPYEQFF. In DNA form, the CDR3 reads TGTGCCAGCAGTTTGGGCCGGGAGGGCCCGTATGAGCAGTTCTTC. The rearrangement uses TRBV28 and TRBJ2-1; the match to TRBD2 covers 8 bases. The ends lost 3 bases at V and 8 bases at J; junction bases unmatched: 9. This CDR3 spans 15 amino acids. CDR1 and CDR2 from the germline V gene are MDHEN and SYDVKM.